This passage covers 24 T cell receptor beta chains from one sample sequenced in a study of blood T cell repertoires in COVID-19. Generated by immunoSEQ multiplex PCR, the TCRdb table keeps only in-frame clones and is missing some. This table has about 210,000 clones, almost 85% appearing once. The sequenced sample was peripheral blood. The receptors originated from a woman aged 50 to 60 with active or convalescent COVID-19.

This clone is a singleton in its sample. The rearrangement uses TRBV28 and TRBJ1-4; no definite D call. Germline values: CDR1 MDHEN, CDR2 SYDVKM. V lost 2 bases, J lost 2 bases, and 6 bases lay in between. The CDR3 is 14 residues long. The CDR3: CASSLTETNEKLFF. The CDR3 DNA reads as TGTGCCAGCAGTTTAACGGAGACTAATGAAAAACTGTTTTTT. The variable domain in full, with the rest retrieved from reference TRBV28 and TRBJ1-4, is DVKVTQSSRYLVKRTGEKVFLECVQDMDHENMFWYRQDPGLGLRLIYFSYDVKMKEKGDIPEGYSVSREKKERFSLILESASTNQTSMYLCASSLTETNEKLFFGSGTQLSVL.

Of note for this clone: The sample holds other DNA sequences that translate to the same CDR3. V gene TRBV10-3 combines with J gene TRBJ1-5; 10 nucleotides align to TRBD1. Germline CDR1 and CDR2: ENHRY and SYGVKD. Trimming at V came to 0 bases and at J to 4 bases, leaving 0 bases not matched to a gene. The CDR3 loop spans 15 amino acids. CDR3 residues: CAISESGQGNQPQHF. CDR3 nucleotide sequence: TGTGCCATCAGTGAGTCGGGACAGGGGAATCAGCCCCAGCATTTT.

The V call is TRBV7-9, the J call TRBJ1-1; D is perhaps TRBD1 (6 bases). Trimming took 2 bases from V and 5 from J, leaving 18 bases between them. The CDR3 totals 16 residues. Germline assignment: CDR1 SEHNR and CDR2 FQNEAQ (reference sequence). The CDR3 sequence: CASSLSLAGAGTEAFF. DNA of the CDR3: TGTGCCAGCAGCTTAAGTTTAGCGGGGGCTGGTACTGAAGCTTTCTTT.

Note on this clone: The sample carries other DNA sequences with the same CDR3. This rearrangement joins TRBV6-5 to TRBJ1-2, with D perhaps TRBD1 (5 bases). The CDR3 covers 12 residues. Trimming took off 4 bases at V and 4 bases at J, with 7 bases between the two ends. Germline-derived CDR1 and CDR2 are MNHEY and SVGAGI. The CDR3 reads CASSSDSYGYTF. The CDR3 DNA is TGTGCCAGCAGTTCAGACAGCTATGGCTACACCTTC.

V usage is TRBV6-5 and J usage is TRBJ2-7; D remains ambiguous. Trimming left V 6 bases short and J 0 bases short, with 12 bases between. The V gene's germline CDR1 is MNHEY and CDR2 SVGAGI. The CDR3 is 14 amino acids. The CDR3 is CASRTGLSSYEQYF. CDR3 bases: TGTGCCAGCAGGACGGGTTTGAGCTCCTACGAGCAGTACTTC.

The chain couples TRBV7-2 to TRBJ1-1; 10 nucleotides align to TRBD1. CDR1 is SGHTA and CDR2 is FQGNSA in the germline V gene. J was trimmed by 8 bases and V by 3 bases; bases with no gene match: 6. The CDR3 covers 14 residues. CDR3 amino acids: CASSFLTGGMEAFF. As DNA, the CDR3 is TGTGCCAGCAGCTTTCTGACAGGGGGCATGGAAGCTTTCTTT.

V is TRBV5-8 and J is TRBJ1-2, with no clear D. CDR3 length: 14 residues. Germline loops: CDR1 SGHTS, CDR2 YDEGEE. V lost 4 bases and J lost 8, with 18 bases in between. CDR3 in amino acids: CASSRDPNGVGYTF. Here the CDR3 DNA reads TGTGCCAGCAGCCGTGATCCCAACGGGGTAGGCTACACCTTC.

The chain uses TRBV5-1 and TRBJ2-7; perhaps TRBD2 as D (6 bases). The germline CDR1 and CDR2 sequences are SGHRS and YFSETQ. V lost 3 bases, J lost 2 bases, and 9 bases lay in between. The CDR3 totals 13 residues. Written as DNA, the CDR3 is TGCGCCAGCAGCTACGGGAGCACCTACGAGCAGTACTTC. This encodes CASSYGSTYEQYF.

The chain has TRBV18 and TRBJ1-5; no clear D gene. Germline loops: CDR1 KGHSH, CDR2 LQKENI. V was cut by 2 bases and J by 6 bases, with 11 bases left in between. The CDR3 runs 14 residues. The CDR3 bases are TGTGCCAGCTCACCAGATCCTCGGTTTCAGCCCCAGCATTTT. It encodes CASSPDPRFQPQHF.

Written as DNA, the CDR3 is TGTGCCAGCAGTTACGGAGGGACAGGGGCTAATGGCTACACCTTC. It is translated as CASSYGGTGANGYTF. The rearrangement joins TRBV6-5 to TRBJ1-2, with TRBD1 matching over 10 bases. The germline V gene has CDR1 MNHEY and CDR2 SVGAGI. J lost 6 bases, V lost 2 bases, and 6 bases had no gene match. The CDR3 length is 15 residues.

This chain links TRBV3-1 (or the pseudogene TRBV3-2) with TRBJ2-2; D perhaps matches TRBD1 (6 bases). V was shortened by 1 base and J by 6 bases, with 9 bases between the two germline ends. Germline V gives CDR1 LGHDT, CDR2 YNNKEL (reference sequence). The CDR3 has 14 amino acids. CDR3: CASSQGSGAGELFF. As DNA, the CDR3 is TGTGCCAGCAGCCAAGGTTCAGGGGCCGGGGAGCTGTTTTTT.

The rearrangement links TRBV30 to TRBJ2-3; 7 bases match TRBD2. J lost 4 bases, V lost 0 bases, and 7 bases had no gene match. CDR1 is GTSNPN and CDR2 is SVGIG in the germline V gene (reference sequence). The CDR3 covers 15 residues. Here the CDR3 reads CAWSVRAGVADTQYF. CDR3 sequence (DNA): TGTGCCTGGAGTGTACGGGCGGGAGTGGCAGATACGCAGTATTTT.

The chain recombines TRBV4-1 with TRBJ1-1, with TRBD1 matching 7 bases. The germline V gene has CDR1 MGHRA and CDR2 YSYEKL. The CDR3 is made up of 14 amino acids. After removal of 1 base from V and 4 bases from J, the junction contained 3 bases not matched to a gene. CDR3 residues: CASSQGAGGTEAFF. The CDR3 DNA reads TGCGCCAGCAGCCAAGGGGCAGGGGGCACTGAAGCTTTCTTT.

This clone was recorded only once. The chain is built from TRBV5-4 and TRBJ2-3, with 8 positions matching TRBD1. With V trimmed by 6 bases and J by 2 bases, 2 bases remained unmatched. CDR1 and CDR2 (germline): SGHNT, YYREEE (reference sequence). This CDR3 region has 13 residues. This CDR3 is CASKQGVTDTQYF. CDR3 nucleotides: TGTGCCAGCAAACAGGGGGTCACAGATACGCAGTATTTT.

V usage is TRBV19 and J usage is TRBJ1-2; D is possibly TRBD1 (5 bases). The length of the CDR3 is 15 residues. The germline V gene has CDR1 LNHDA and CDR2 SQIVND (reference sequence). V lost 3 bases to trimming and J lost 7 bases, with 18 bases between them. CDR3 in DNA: TGTGCCAGTAGTATGCCCGACTTCCAGGGAGGTGGCTACACCTTC. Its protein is CASSMPDFQGGGYTF.

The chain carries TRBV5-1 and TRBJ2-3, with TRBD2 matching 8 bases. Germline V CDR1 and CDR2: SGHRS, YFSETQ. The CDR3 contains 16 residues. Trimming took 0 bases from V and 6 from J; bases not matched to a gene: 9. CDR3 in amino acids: CASSLEGGRSQDTQYF. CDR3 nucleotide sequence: TGCGCCAGCAGCTTGGAAGGCGGGAGGAGTCAGGATACGCAGTATTTT.

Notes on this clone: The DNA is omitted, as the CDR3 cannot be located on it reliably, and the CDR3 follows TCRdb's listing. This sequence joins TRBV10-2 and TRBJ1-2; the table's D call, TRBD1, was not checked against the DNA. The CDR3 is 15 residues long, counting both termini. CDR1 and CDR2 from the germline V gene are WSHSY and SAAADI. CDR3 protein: CASSVALGAASSRTF.

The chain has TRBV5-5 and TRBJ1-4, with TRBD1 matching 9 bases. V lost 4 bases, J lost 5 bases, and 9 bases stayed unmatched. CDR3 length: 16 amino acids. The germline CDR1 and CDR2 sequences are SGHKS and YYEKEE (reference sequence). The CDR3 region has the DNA TGTGCCAGCAGCAACCCGGGACAGGGATGGAATGAAAAACTGTTTTTT. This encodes CASSNPGQGWNEKLFF.

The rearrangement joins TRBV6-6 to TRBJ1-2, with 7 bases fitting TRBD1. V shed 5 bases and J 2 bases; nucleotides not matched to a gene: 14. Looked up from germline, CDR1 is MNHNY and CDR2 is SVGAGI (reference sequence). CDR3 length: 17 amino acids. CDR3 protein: CASSHTDPTGTNYGYTF. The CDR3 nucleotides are TGTGCCAGCAGTCATACCGACCCGACAGGGACGAACTATGGCTACACCTTC.

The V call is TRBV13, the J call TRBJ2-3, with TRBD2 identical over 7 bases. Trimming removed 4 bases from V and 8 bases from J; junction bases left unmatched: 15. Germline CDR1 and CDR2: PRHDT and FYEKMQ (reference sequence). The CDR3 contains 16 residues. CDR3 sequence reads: CASSSDLAPGGGTQYF. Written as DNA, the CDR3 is TGTGCCAGCAGCTCCGATCTAGCGCCGGGCGGGGGTACGCAGTATTTT.

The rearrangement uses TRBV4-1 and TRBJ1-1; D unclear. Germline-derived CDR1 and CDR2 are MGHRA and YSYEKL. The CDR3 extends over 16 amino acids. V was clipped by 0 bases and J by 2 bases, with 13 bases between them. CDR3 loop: CASSQDRSLANTEAFF. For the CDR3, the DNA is TGCGCCAGCAGCCAAGATCGAAGCCTAGCTAACACTGAAGCTTTCTTT.

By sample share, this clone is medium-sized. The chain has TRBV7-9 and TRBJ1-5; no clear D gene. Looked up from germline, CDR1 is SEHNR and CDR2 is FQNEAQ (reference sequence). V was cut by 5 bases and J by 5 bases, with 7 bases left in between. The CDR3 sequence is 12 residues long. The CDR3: CASSLSYQPQHF. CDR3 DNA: TGTGCCAGCAGCCTTTCCTATCAGCCCCAGCATTTT.

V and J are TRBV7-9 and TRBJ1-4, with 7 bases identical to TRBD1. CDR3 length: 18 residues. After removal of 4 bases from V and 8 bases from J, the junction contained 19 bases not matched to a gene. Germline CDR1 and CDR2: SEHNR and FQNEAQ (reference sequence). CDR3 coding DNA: TGTGCCAGCAGCTACATAGGGGGCGTCGAGGGGAAGAGGGAAAAACTGTTTTTT. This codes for CASSYIGGVEGKREKLFF.

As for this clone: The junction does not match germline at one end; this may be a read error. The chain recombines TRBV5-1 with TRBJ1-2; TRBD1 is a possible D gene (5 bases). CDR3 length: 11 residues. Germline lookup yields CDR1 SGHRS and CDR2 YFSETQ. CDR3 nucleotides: TGCGCCAGCAGGGGCGGGAGGGACTCCTTCTTC. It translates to CASRGGRDSFF.